The 22 T cell receptor beta chains listed next were all sequenced from one sample in a study of lung T cells in sarcoidosis with Löfgren's syndrome. One entry per CDR3 protein, called by TCRdb with MiXCR from the reads. The sample has 50,000 to 65,000 distinct CDR3 sequences; 21% are singletons. The source material was CD4+ T cells from PBMCs. The receptors stem from a human donor with sarcoidosis (Löfgren's syndrome or another form), or a control subject (not recorded which).

Many counts were recorded for this clonotype. The chain employs TRBV6-1 and TRBJ2-3, with 14 bases that match TRBD2. The CDR3 covers 17 residues. The germline CDR1 and CDR2 sequences are MNHNS and SASEGT. V lost 5 bases to trimming and J lost 3 bases; unmatched junction nucleotides: 7. Here the CDR3 reads CASSYPGTSGRTDTQYF. In nucleotides, the CDR3 is TGTGCCAGCAGTTATCCCGGGACTAGCGGGAGAACAGATACGCAGTATTTT.

This clonotype was seen repeatedly, ten times or more. V is TRBV6-1 and J is TRBJ1-2, with 10 bases fitting TRBD1. CDR3 length: 16 residues. V lost 5 bases and J lost 4; bases outside the gene matches: 10. Germline V gives CDR1 MNHNS, CDR2 SASEGT. The CDR3 is CASSSPGTGVGYGYTF. CDR3 sequence (DNA): TGTGCCAGCAGTTCCCCCGGGACAGGGGTGGGCTATGGCTACACCTTC.

The J gene is TRBJ2-7, the V gene TRBV29-1, with 7 bases lining up with TRBD1. The CDR3 extends over 13 amino acids. V gave up 8 bases and J gave up 7 bases; unmatched junction bases: 14. Germline V CDR1 and CDR2: SQVTM, ANQGSEA. The CDR3 reads CSFLRDRPTEQYF. The CDR3 nucleotides are TGCAGCTTCCTTAGGGACAGACCTACAGAGCAGTACTTC.

This clonotype was seen just once. This chain connects TRBV11-1 to TRBJ1-1; the D gene is possibly TRBD1 (5 bases). This CDR3 region has 14 residues. Germline V gene sequence: CDR1 SGHAT, CDR2 FQDESV (reference sequence). V lost 3 bases and J 12 bases, leaving 20 bases between the germline ends. CDR3 DNA sequence: TGTGCCAGCAGCTTTGTGTTCCAAGGGGATGGACCTTTCTTT. Protein: CASSFVFQGDGPFF. Full variable domain (outside the CDR3, taken from reference TRBV11-1 and TRBJ1-1): EAEVAQSPRYKITEKSQAVAFWCDPISGHATLYWYRQILGQGPELLVQFQDESVVDDSQLPKDRFSAERLKGVDSTLKIQPAELGDSAMYLCASSFVFQGDGPFFGQGTRLTVV.

This clonotype has more than one count but fewer than ten. The gene calls are TRBV14 and TRBJ2-1; 9 positions match TRBD2. The trim removed 4 bases at V and 0 bases at J, leaving 22 bases unmatched. This CDR3 has 22 residues. Germline loops: CDR1 SGHDN, CDR2 FVKESK. CDR3 DNA: TGTGCCAGCAGCCTCCGATGGAAGATGGAGACTAGCGGATCGAGCTCCTACAATGAGCAGTTCTTC. Its protein is CASSLRWKMETSGSSSYNEQFF.

This clonotype was counted ten times or more. The chain combines TRBV27 with TRBJ2-2; maybe TRBD1 (6 bases). CDR1 MNHEY and CDR2 SMNVEV come from the germline V gene (reference sequence). The CDR3 totals 15 residues. Trimming took 5 bases from V and 4 from J, leaving 14 bases between them. CDR3 region: CASSPSRDITGELFF. The CDR3, as DNA: TGTGCCAGCAGTCCGTCCCGGGACATCACCGGGGAGCTGTTTTTT.

As regards this clonotype: A much larger clone is a single base away; this may be a read error. The chain has TRBV19 and TRBJ1-1; D gene ambiguous. The V gene lost 1 base and the J gene lost 2 bases, with 8 bases spanning the gap. This CDR3 contains 14 residues. The germline gives CDR1 LNHDA, CDR2 SQIVND (reference sequence). The CDR3 bases are TGTGCCAGTAGTATAGCTGCGGGTAACACTGAAGCTTTCTTT. It encodes CASSIAAGNTEAFF.

Regarding this clonotype: This could be a read error, since a much larger clone is one nucleotide away. The J gene is TRBJ1-5, the V gene TRBV12-3 or TRBV12-4; 7 nucleotides agree with TRBD1. The CDR3 runs to 14 residues. CDR3 in amino acids: CVSSHGTGNQPQHF. In nucleotides, the CDR3 is TGTGTCAGCAGCCACGGGACAGGCAATCAGCCCCAGCATTTT.

The rearrangement uses TRBV10-3 and TRBJ1-5, with 9 bases identical to TRBD1. Germline CDR1 and CDR2: ENHRY and SYGVKD. The CDR3 has 16 amino acids. The CDR3 DNA follows: TGTCCAAAAACCGAGGACAGGGGAAGAGAAAATCAGCCCCAGCATTTT. The encoded protein is CPKTEDRGRENQPQHF.

This clonotype was counted ten times or more. The V and J genes are TRBV27 and TRBJ2-2; D tentatively reads TRBD1 or TRBD2 (5 bases each). CDR1 and CDR2 from the germline V gene are MNHEY and SMNVEV (reference sequence). Trimming removed 3 bases at V and 9 bases at J, with 11 bases between. The CDR3 length is 13 residues. For the CDR3, the DNA is TGTGCCAGCAGTTTCTCCGGGGCTCGGGAGCTGTTTTTT. The encoded protein is CASSFSGARELFF.

A note on this clonotype: At one end, the junction sequence differs from germline, possibly due to a read error. The chain has TRBV10-3 and TRBJ2-1, with D possibly being TRBD1 (6 bases). The germline V gene encodes CDR1 ENHRY and CDR2 SYGVKD. The CDR3 length is 14 residues. The CDR3 nucleotides are TGTGTCATCAGTGATTGGGACAAGTACAATGAGCAGTTCTTC. This translates into CVISDWDKYNEQFF.

This clonotype was seen at least ten times. The chain has TRBV20-1 and TRBJ2-2, with TRBD1 identical over 7 bases. CDR3 length equals 13 residues. The germline V gene encodes CDR1 DFQATT and CDR2 SNEGSKA (reference sequence). V was pared by 0 bases and J by 7 bases, with 2 bases of the junction left unmatched. CDR3 coding DNA: TGCAGTGCTAGAGACCGACAGGGCGGGGAGCTGTTTTTT. This gives the protein CSARDRQGGELFF.

This clonotype was recorded many times. The J gene is TRBJ1-6, the V gene TRBV2; D is unclear. The V end was cut by 6 bases, the J end by 6 bases, with 12 bases between. The CDR3 runs 14 residues. Germline lookup yields CDR1 SNHLY and CDR2 FYNNEI. The CDR3 DNA follows: TGTGCCAGCAGAGTTGACTCCCCTAATTCACCCCTCCACTTT. This encodes CASRVDSPNSPLHF.

For this clonotype: This sequence may be a read error, since a much larger clone differs from it by one base. The chain is built from TRBV11-2 and TRBJ2-5; 7 bases map to TRBD2. Germline V CDR1 and CDR2: SGHAT, FQNNGV. The CDR3 runs 14 residues. This CDR3 reads CASSFSGAQETQNF. The DNA for the CDR3 is TGTGCCAGCAGCTTCAGCGGGGCTCAAGAGACCCAGAACTTC.

This clonotype came up a few times. This chain joins TRBV14 and TRBJ2-6, with D uncertain. The V gene's germline CDR1 is SGHDN and CDR2 FVKESK. Trimming pared 4 bases from V and 0 bases from J, leaving 4 bases between. The CDR3 spans 14 residues. The CDR3 DNA reads TGTGCCAGCAGCCGTAGCTCTGGGGCCAACGTCCTGACTTTC. It translates to CASSRSSGANVLTF.

This clonotype was picked up many times. This chain connects TRBV28 to TRBJ1-3; D gene uncertain. Per the germline V gene, CDR1 is MDHEN and CDR2 is SYDVKM. The CDR3 extends over 16 amino acids. Trimming left V 6 bases short and J 0 bases short, with 15 bases between. The CDR3 nucleotides are TGTGCCAGCAGCCCTACCGGCGCCCCCTCTGGAAACACCATATATTTT. Protein product: CASSPTGAPSGNTIYF.

This clonotype appeared many times. The rearrangement uses TRBV28 and TRBJ1-1; tentative D call: TRBD1 (5 bases). The CDR3 is 13 residues long. Germline V gene data show CDR1 as MDHEN and CDR2 as SYDVKM. Between the trimmed V and J ends, which lost 7 bases and 9 bases, there was a span of 18 bases. The CDR3 here is CASTEGLRGQAFF. CDR3 bases: TGTGCCAGCACTGAAGGGCTGAGGGGACAAGCTTTCTTT.

This clonotype was counted only a few times. The chain has TRBV28 and TRBJ2-3; D is perhaps TRBD1 (6 bases). V lost 4 bases, J lost 0 bases, and 11 bases lay in between. CDR1 MDHEN and CDR2 SYDVKM come from the germline V gene. The CDR3 totals 15 residues. CDR3 nucleotide sequence: TGTGCCAGCAGTTCACAGGGCATAAGCACAGATACGCAGTATTTT. Translated, it gives CASSSQGISTDTQYF. Together with reference TRBV28 and TRBJ2-3, the CDR3 gives the full variable domain: DVKVTQSSRYLVKRTGEKVFLECVQDMDHENMFWYRQDPGLGLRLIYFSYDVKMKEKGDIPEGYSVSREKKERFSLILESASTNQTSMYLCASSSQGISTDTQYFGPGTRLTVL.

The table lists this clonotype with a count of one. J is TRBJ1-1 and V is TRBV30, with D maybe TRBD1 (5 bases). Trimming took off 2 bases at V and 1 base at J, with 17 bases between the two ends. The CDR3 sequence is 16 residues long. Germline CDR1 is GTSNPN and CDR2 is SVGIG (reference sequence). The CDR3 sequence is CAWSPPRPGANTEAFF. The DNA of the CDR3 is TGTGCCTGGAGTCCACCCCGCCCTGGGGCGAACACTGAAGCTTTCTTT.

The J gene is TRBJ2-1, the V gene TRBV5-1; D is ambiguous. V dropped 1 base and J dropped 8 bases, with 10 bases sitting between them. The CDR3 contains 13 residues. CDR1 SGHRS and CDR2 YFSETQ come from the germline V gene. CDR3 sequence reads: CASSLRPVDEQFF. The CDR3 DNA sequence: TGCGCCAGCAGCTTGAGGCCGGTCGATGAGCAGTTCTTC.

This clonotype was counted ten times or more. The rearrangement joins TRBV28 to TRBJ1-2; D uncertain. There are 12 residues in the CDR3. Germline V gene data show CDR1 as MDHEN and CDR2 as SYDVKM. Trimming took 9 bases from V and 8 from J, leaving 16 bases between them. This CDR3 is CASLEGGEGYTF. DNA of the CDR3: TGTGCCAGTCTAGAGGGCGGGGAGGGCTACACCTTC.

This clonotype occurred once. Given a much more abundant clone one base away, this may be a read error. The J gene is TRBJ1-4, the V gene TRBV20-1, with D unclear. Germline values: CDR1 DFQATT, CDR2 SNEGSKA (reference sequence). Trimming left V 3 bases short and J 11 bases short, with 13 bases between. The CDR3 loop spans 12 amino acids. CDR3 amino acids: CSASPSWDKLFF. As DNA, the CDR3 is TGCAGTGCTAGTCCCTCTTGGGATAAACTGTTTTTT.